A single sample is the source of the 17 T cell receptor beta chains below, sequenced in a study of T cell responses to AZD1222 COVID-19 vaccine. Profiling relied on immunoSEQ multiplex PCR, and the TCRdb table lists in-frame clones only, not all of them. Of over 150,000 clones in the sample, 86% were seen once. The starting material was peripheral blood, obtained on day 0 of MenACWY control vaccination. The receptors originated from an adult in good health.

The chain has TRBV3-1 (or the pseudogene TRBV3-2) and TRBJ1-2; TRBD1 agrees at 7 bases. The CDR3 has 15 amino acids. V lost 6 bases to trimming and J lost 1 base; unmatched junction nucleotides: 8. Germline V gene sequence: CDR1 LGHDT, CDR2 YNNKEL (reference sequence). The chain's CDR3 is CASRTTGQLNYGYTF. The CDR3 DNA reads as TGTGCCAGCAGGACCACGGGACAGCTTAACTATGGCTACACCTTC.

The V gene is TRBV12-2, the J gene TRBJ2-7. TRBV12-2 is designated a pseudogene. The CDR3 extends over 14 amino acids. CDR3 in amino acids: CASRPMGVDYEQYV. CDR3 DNA: TGTGCAAGTCGCCCTATGGGGGTGGACTACGAGCAGTACGTC.

This chain uses TRBV11-2 with TRBJ1-1; a weak D match, TRBD1 (5 bases). The germline V gene encodes CDR1 SGHAT and CDR2 FQNNGV. The V gene lost 4 bases and the J gene lost 9 bases, with 15 bases spanning the gap. CDR3 size: 13 residues. CDR3 in amino acids: CASSSRSGTKAFF. Written as DNA, the CDR3 is TGTGCCAGCAGCTCGAGGTCGGGGACTAAAGCTTTCTTT. The full variable domain, in which reference TRBV11-2 and TRBJ1-1 provide the parts outside the CDR3, is EAGVAQSPRYKIIEKRQSVAFWCNPISGHATLYWYQQILGQGPKLLIQFQNNGVVDDSQLPKDRFSAERLKGVDSTLKIQPAKLEDSAVYLCASSSRSGTKAFFGQGTRLTVV.

In this sample, this clone turned up once. The chain links TRBV19 to TRBJ1-4; D unclear. Germline V CDR1 and CDR2: LNHDA, SQIVND (reference sequence). CDR3 length: 13 residues. V lost 4 bases and J 8 bases, leaving 11 bases between the germline ends. The CDR3 loop reads CASSRQLGEKLFF. The DNA of the CDR3 is TGTGCCAGTAGTAGGCAGCTCGGGGAAAAACTGTTTTTT.

This clone was recorded once. This chain joins TRBV6-4 and TRBJ1-6, with a tentative D call TRBD1 (5 bases). The length of the CDR3 is 13 residues. Germline lookup yields CDR1 MRHNA and CDR2 SNTAGT. Trimming cost V 4 bases and J 10 bases, with 11 bases left between them. The CDR3, as DNA: TGTGCCAGCAGTGCCATGGGGGAGTCACCCCTCCACTTT. Protein: CASSAMGESPLHF.

This chain uses TRBV28 with TRBJ1-4; no clear D gene. The CDR3 consists of 13 residues. Germline CDR1 MDHEN, CDR2 SYDVKM. V lost 2 bases to trimming and J lost 13 bases, with 14 bases between them. The CDR3 region is CASSLPHTVLLFF. The CDR3 DNA is TGTGCCAGCAGTTTACCTCACACGGTGCTACTGTTTTTT.

V gene TRBV18 combines with J gene TRBJ2-3; 9 bases map to TRBD2. V was pared by 6 bases and J by 2 bases, with 9 bases of the junction left unmatched. Germline-derived CDR1 and CDR2 are KGHSH and LQKENI. The CDR3 contains 16 residues. CDR3 region: CASSPWREGPTDTQYF. The CDR3 nucleotides read TGTGCCAGCTCCCCGTGGCGGGAGGGACCCACAGATACGCAGTATTTT.

The chain employs TRBV5-1 and TRBJ1-3; D is perhaps TRBD1 (5 bases). The V gene lost 5 bases and the J gene lost 4 bases, with 13 bases spanning the gap. The germline CDR1 and CDR2 sequences are SGHRS and YFSETQ. The CDR3 is 14 amino acids. The CDR3 coding sequence is TGCGCCAGCAGATCCGGGACTCTCGGAAACACCATATATTTT. Residues: CASRSGTLGNTIYF.

This clone came up a few times. This rearrangement joins TRBV19 to TRBJ1-3; 9 bases map to TRBD1. Trimming removed 6 bases from V and 4 bases from J; junction bases left unmatched: 10. The CDR3 loop spans 16 amino acids. CDR1 LNHDA and CDR2 SQIVND come from the germline V gene (reference sequence). The CDR3 sequence is CASSSNRGQRGNTIYF. The CDR3, as DNA: TGTGCCAGTAGCTCTAACAGGGGGCAGAGAGGAAACACCATATATTTT.

The chain combines TRBV6-6 with TRBJ2-3; 9 bases align to TRBD1. CDR3 length equals 13 residues. CDR1 is MNHNY, CDR2 SVGAGI, per germline (reference sequence). V shed 8 bases and J 2 bases; nucleotides not matched to a gene: 2. The CDR3 DNA sequence: TGTGCCAGCCGGGACAGGGACACAGATACGCAGTATTTT. Translating it yields CASRDRDTDTQYF.

The chain recombines TRBV7-2 with TRBJ2-7; D gene uncertain. CDR3 length: 14 amino acids. Germline CDR1 reads SGHTA; CDR2 reads FQGNSA. Trimming left V 5 bases short and J 0 bases short, with 11 bases between. The CDR3 reads CASSALISSYEQYF. The CDR3 DNA reads as TGTGCCAGCAGCGCCTTAATTAGCTCCTACGAGCAGTACTTC.

This chain uses TRBV6-4 with TRBJ2-2; D is unclear. CDR1 and CDR2 from the germline V gene are MRHNA and SNTAGT. The CDR3 covers 15 residues. Trimming removed 5 bases at V and 5 bases at J, with 15 bases between. This chain's CDR3 is CASSITRASTGELFF. DNA of the CDR3: TGTGCCAGCAGTATTACCCGGGCGAGTACCGGGGAGCTGTTTTTT.

The rearrangement joins TRBV7-2 to TRBJ2-2; D might be TRBD1 (5 bases). The CDR3 runs 13 residues. The ends were cut back, 5 bases at V and 6 bases at J, with 10 bases in the middle. The germline CDR1 and CDR2 sequences are SGHTA and FQGNSA. The CDR3 protein is CASSKTGAGELFF. The CDR3 nucleotides are TGTGCCAGCAGCAAAACAGGAGCCGGGGAGCTGTTTTTT. The full variable domain, in which reference TRBV7-2 and TRBJ2-2 provide the parts outside the CDR3, is GAGVSQSPSNKVTEKGKDVELRCDPISGHTALYWYRQSLGQGLEFLIYFQGNSAPDKSGLPSDRFSAERTGGSVSTLTIQRTQQEDSAVYLCASSKTGAGELFFGEGSRLTVL.

In this sample, this clone turned up once. The chain couples TRBV7-2 to TRBJ2-7; the match to TRBD2 covers 10 bases. The ends lost 3 bases at V and 4 bases at J; junction bases unmatched: 9. The CDR3 is 16 residues long. Germline CDR1 and CDR2: SGHTA and FQGNSA. DNA for the CDR3: TGTGCCAGCAGCTTTGACATTAGCGGGAGGATTTACGAGCAGTACTTC. It is translated as CASSFDISGRIYEQYF.

The chain recombines TRBV4-2 with TRBJ2-7, with TRBD1 identical over 11 bases. In germline, CDR1 is LGHNA, CDR2 YNFKEQ. This CDR3 comprises 16 residues. Trimming took 0 bases from V and 1 from J; bases not matched to a gene: 2. The CDR3 spells CASSQEGQGASYEQYF. The CDR3 DNA reads TGTGCCAGCAGCCAAGAAGGACAGGGGGCATCCTACGAGCAGTACTTC.

The rearrangement links TRBV10-2 to TRBJ1-1; weak D call: TRBD1 (6 bases). Germline V CDR1 and CDR2: WSHSY, SAAADI. The CDR3 is made up of 11 amino acids. Trimming left V 10 bases short and J 6 bases short, with 12 bases between. The chain's CDR3 is CATEQGSEAFF. CDR3 nucleotides: TGCGCCACCGAACAGGGATCTGAAGCTTTCTTT.

Concerning this clone itself: Different DNA sequences within this sample yield the same CDR3. This sequence joins TRBV5-4 and TRBJ2-7; D is uncertain. Trimming shortened V by 2 bases and J by 2 bases, and 5 bases separated the two germline ends. Germline V CDR1 and CDR2: SGHNT, YYREEE (reference sequence). The length of the CDR3 is 12 residues. The CDR3 region is CASSLGTYEQYF. CDR3 DNA sequence: TGTGCCAGCAGCTTAGGGACCTACGAGCAGTACTTC.